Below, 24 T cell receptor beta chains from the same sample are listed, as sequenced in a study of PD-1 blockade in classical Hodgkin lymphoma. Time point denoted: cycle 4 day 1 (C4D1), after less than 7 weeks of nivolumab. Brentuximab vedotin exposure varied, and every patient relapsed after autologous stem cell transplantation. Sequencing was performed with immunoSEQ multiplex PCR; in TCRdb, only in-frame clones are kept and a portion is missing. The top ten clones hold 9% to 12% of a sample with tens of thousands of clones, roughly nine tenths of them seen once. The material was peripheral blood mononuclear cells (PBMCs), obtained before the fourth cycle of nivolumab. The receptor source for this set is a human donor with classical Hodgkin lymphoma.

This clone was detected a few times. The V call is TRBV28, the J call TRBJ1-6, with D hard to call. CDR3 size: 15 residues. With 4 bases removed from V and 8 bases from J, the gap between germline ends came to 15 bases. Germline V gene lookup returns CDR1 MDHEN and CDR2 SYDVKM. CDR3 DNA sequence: TGTGCCAGCAGTTCCCCCCCAAACGGGGATTCACCCCTCCACTTT. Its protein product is CASSSPPNGDSPLHF.

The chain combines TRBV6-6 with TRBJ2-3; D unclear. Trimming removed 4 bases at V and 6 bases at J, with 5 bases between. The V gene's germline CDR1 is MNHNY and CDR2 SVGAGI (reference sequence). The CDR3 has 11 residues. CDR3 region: CASSFSDTQYF. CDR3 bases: TGTGCCAGCAGTTTCTCGGATACGCAGTATTTT.

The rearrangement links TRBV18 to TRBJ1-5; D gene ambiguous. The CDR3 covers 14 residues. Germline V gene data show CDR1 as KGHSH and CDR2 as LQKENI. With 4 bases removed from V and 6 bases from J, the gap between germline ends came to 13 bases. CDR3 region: CASSRGELSQPQHF. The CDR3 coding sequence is TGTGCCAGCTCACGGGGAGAGCTTAGTCAGCCCCAGCATTTT.

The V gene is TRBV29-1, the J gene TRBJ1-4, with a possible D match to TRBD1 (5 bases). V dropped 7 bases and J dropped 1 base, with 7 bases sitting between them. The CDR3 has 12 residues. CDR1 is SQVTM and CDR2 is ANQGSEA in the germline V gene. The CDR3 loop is CSGGVTNEKLFF. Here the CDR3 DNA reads TGCAGCGGGGGCGTAACTAATGAAAAACTGTTTTTT.

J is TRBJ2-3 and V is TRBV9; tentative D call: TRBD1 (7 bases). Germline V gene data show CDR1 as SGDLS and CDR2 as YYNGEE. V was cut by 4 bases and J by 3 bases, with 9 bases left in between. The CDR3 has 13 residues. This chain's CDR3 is CASSPGGTDTQYF. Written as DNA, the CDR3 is TGTGCCAGCAGCCCAGGGGGGACAGATACGCAGTATTTT.

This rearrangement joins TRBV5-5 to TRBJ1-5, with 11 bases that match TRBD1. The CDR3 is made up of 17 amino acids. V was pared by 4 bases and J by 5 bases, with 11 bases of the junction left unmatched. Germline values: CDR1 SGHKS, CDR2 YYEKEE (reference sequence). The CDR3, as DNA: TGTGCCAGCAGCCGGAAGGTCCCGGGACAGGGGGATCAGCCCCAGCATTTT. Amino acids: CASSRKVPGQGDQPQHF.

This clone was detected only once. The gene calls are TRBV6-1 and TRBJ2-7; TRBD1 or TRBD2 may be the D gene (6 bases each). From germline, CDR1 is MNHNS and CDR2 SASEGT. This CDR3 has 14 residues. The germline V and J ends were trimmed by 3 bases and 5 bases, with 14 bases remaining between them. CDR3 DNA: TGTGCCAGCAGTGATCCAGGGGAGGACGACGAGCAGTACTTC. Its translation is CASSDPGEDDEQYF.

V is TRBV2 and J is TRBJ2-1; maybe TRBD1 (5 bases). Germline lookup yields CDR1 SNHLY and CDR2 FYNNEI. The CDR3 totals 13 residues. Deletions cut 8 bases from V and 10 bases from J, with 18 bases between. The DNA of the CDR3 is TGTGCCAGCGGTCGACAGCTGAATAAGGAGCAGTTCTTC. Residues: CASGRQLNKEQFF.

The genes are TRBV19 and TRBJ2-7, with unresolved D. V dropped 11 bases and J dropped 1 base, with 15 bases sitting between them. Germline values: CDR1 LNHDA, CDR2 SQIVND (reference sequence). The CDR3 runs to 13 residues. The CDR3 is CASSRQESYEQYF. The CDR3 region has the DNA TGTGCCTCGAGTCGGCAGGAGTCCTACGAGCAGTACTTC. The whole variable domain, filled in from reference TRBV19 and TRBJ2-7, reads DGGITQSPKYLFRKEGQNVTLSCEQNLNHDAMYWYRQDPGQGLRLIYYSQIVNDFQKGDIAEGYSVSREKKESFPLTVTSAQKNPTAFYLCASSRQESYEQYFGPGTRLTVT.

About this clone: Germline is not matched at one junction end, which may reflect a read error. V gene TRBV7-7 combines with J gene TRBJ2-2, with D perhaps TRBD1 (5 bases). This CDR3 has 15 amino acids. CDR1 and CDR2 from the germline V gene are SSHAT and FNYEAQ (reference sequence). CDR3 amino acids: CASSSKTDNTGELFF. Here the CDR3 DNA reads TGTGCTAGCAGCTCTAAGACGGACAATACCGGGGAGCTGTTTTTT.

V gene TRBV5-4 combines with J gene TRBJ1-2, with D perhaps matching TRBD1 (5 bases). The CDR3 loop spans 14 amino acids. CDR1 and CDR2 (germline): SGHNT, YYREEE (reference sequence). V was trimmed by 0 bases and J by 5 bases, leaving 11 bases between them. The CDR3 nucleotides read TGTGCCAGCAGCTTGGACAGGAGCCTATATGGCTACACCTTC. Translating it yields CASSLDRSLYGYTF.

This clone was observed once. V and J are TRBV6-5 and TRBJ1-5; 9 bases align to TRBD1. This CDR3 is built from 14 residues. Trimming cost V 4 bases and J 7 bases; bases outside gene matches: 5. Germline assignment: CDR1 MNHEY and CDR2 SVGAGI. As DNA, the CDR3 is TGTGCCAGCAGTTCGGGACAGGGTCGACAGCCCCAGCATTTT. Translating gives CASSSGQGRQPQHF.

DNA of the CDR3: TGTGCCATCAGTGAGTCTCCCTATGGCTACACCTTC. Its translation: CAISESPYGYTF. The rearrangement links TRBV10-3 to TRBJ1-2; D unresolved. CDR3 size: 12 residues. V lost 0 bases to trimming and J lost 4 bases, with 3 bases between them. The germline CDR1 and CDR2 sequences are ENHRY and SYGVKD.

The CDR3 DNA sequence: TGTGCCACCAGCACGGACAGGGACAACTACGAGCAGTACTTC. It is translated as CATSTDRDNYEQYF. This chain links TRBV15 with TRBJ2-7; the match to TRBD1 covers 8 bases. Losses at the gene ends were 4 bases for V and 3 bases for J; bases not matched to a gene: 5. Germline V CDR1 and CDR2: LNHNV, YYDKDF (reference sequence). The CDR3 is 14 residues long.

The CDR3 DNA follows: TGTGCCAGCAGCTTAGTTCTAGCGGGGAGCACCGGGGAGCTGTTTTTT. Translated: CASSLVLAGSTGELFF. The V and J genes are TRBV11-3 and TRBJ2-2, with 9 bases identical to TRBD2. This CDR3 region has 16 residues. Per germline, CDR1 SGHNT and CDR2 YENEEA. V lost 1 base to trimming and J lost 4 bases; unmatched junction nucleotides: 4.

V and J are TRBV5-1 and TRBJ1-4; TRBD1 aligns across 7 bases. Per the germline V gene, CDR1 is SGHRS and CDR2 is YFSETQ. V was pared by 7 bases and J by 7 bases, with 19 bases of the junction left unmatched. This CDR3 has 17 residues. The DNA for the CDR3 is TGCGCCAGCCGTCAGGGTTTGGGGGGACAGCAACCTGAAAAACTGTTTTTT. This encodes CASRQGLGGQQPEKLFF.

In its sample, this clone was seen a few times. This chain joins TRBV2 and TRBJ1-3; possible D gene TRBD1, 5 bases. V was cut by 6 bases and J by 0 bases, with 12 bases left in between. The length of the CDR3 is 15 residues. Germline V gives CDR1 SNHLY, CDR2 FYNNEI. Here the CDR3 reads CASREDTSSGNTIYF. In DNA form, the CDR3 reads TGTGCCAGCAGGGAGGACACCTCCTCTGGAAACACCATATATTTT.

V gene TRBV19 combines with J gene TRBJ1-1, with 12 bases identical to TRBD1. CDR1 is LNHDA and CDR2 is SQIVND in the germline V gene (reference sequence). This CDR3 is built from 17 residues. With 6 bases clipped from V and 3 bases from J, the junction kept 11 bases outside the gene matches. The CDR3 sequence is CASRRGDRGRMDTEAFF. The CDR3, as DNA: TGTGCCAGTAGGAGAGGGGACAGGGGGCGAATGGACACTGAAGCTTTCTTT. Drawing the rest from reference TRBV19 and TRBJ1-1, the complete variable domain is DGGITQSPKYLFRKEGQNVTLSCEQNLNHDAMYWYRQDPGQGLRLIYYSQIVNDFQKGDIAEGYSVSREKKESFPLTVTSAQKNPTAFYLCASRRGDRGRMDTEAFFGQGTRLTVV.

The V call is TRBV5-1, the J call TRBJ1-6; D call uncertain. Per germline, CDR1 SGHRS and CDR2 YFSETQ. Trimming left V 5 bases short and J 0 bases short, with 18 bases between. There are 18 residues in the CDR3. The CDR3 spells CASRATFDSSSYNSPLHF. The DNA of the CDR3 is TGCGCCAGCAGGGCAACCTTCGATTCAAGCTCCTATAATTCACCCCTCCACTTT.

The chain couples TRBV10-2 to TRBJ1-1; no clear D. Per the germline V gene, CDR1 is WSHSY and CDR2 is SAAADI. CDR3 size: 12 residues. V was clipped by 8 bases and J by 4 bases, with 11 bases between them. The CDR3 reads CASGLGITEAFF. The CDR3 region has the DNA TGCGCCAGCGGTCTGGGGATCACTGAAGCTTTCTTT.

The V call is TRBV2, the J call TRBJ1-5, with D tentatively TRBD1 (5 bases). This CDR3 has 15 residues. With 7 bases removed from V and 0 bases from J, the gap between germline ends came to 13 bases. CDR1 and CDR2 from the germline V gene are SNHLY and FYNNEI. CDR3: CASTFQGLSNQPQHF. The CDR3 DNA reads TGTGCCAGCACTTTCCAGGGCCTTAGCAATCAGCCCCAGCATTTT.

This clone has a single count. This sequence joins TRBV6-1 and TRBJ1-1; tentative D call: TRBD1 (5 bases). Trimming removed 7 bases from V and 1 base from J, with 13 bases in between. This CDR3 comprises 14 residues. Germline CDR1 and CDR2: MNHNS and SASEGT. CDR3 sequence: CASKGSGKNTEAFF. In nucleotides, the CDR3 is TGTGCCAGCAAGGGGTCCGGGAAGAACACTGAAGCTTTCTTT.

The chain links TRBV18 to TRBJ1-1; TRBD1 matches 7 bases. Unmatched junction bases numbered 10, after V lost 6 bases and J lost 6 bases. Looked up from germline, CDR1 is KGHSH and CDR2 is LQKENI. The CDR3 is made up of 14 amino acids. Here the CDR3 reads CASSRGQAGAEAFF. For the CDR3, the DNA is TGTGCCAGCTCGCGCGGACAGGCGGGGGCTGAAGCTTTCTTT.

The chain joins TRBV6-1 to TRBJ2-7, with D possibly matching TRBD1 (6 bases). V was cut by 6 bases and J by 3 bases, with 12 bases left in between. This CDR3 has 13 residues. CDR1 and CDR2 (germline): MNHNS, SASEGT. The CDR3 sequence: CASSRDIIYEQYF. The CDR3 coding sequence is TGTGCCAGCAGCCGGGACATTATCTACGAGCAGTACTTC.